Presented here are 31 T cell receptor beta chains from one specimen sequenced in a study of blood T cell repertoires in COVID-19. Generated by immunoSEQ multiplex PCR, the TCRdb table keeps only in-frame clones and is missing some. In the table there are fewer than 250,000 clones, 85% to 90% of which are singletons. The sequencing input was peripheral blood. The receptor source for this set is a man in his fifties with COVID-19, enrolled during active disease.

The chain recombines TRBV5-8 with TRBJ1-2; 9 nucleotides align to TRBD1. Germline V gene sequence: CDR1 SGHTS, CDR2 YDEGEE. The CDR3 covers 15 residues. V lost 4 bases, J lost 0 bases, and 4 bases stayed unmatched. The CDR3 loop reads CASSHGQGTNYGYTF. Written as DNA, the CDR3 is TGTGCCAGCAGCCACGGACAGGGGACTAACTATGGCTACACCTTC.

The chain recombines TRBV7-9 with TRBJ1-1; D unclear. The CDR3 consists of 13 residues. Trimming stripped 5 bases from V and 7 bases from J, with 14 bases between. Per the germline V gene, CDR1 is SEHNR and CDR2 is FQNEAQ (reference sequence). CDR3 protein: CASSQDPGYEAFF. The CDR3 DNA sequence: TGTGCCAGCAGCCAAGACCCGGGTTATGAAGCTTTCTTT.

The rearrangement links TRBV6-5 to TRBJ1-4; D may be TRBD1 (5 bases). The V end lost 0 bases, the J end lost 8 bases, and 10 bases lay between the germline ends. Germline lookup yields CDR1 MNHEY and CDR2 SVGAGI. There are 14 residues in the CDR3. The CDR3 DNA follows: TGTGCCAGCAGTTACTCAGGGGTCCCCGAAAAACTGTTTTTT. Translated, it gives CASSYSGVPEKLFF.

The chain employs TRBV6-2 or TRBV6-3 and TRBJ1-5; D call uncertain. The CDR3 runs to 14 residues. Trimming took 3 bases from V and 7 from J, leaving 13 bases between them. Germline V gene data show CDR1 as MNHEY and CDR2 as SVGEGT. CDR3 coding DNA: TGTGCCAGCAGTTATCGGGCAGGAGGACAGCCCCAGCATTTT. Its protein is CASSYRAGGQPQHF.

CDR3 in amino acids: CASKTGTAEAFF. CDR3 nucleotides: TGTGCCAGCAAAACTGGGACAGCTGAAGCTTTCTTT. The chain has TRBV3-1 (or the pseudogene TRBV3-2) and TRBJ1-1, with 7 positions matching TRBD1. The CDR3 totals 12 residues. CDR1 is LGHDT and CDR2 is YNNKEL in the germline V gene (reference sequence). The V and J ends lost 7 bases and 6 bases, in that order; junction bases with no gene match: 5.

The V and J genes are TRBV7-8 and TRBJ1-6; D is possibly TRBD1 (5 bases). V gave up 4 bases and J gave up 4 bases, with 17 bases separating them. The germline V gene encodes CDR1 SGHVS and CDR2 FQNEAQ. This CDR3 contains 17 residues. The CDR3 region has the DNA TGTGCCAGCAGCTCCCCAGAGGGACTCTCTTATAATTCACCCCTCCACTTT. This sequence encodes CASSSPEGLSYNSPLHF.

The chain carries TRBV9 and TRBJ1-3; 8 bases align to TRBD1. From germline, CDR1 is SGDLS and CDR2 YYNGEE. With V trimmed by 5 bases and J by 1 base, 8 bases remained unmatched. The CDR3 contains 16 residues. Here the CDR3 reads CASSPTGGWSGNTIYF. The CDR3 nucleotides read TGTGCCAGCAGTCCTACAGGGGGTTGGTCTGGAAACACCATATATTTT.

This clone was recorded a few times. The CDR3 bases are TGTGCCAGCAGCGGCCTGACAGGGGGTGATACGCAGTATTTT. Translation gives CASSGLTGGDTQYF. The chain recombines TRBV9 with TRBJ2-3, with 9 bases aligning to TRBD1. Germline CDR1 SGDLS, CDR2 YYNGEE. CDR3 length: 14 amino acids. V lost 3 bases and J lost 6; bases outside the gene matches: 5.

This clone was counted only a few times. The CDR3 DNA is TGTGCCAGTAGTCGGCCAGGGGATTCCTATGGCTACACCTTC. This encodes CASSRPGDSYGYTF. The rearrangement joins TRBV19 to TRBJ1-2, with D maybe TRBD1 (6 bases). Between the trimmed V and J ends, which lost 5 bases and 4 bases, there was a span of 14 bases. Looked up from germline, CDR1 is LNHDA and CDR2 is SQIVND (reference sequence). This CDR3 has 14 residues.

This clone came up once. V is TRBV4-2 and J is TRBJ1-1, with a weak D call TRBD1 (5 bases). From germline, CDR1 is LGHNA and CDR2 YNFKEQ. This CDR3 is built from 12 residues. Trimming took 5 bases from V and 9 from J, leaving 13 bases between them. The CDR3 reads CASSYSTDQAFF. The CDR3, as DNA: TGTGCCAGCAGCTACTCGACAGACCAAGCTTTCTTT.

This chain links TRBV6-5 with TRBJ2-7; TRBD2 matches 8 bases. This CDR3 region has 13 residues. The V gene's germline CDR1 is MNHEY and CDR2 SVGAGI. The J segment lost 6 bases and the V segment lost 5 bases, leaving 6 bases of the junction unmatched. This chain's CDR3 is CASSTSGLVEQYF. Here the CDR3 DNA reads TGTGCCAGCAGTACTAGCGGCCTTGTCGAGCAGTACTTC.

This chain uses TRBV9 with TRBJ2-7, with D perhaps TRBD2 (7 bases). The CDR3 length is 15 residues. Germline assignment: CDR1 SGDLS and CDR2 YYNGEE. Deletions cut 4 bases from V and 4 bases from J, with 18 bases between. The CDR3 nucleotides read TGTGCCAGCAGCCCAAGCGGGACAAGTATGTACGAGCAGTACTTC. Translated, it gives CASSPSGTSMYEQYF.

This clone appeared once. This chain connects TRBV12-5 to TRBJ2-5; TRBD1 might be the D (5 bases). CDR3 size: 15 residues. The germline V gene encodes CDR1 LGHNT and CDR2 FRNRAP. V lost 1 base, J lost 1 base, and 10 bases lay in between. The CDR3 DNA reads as TGTGCTAGTGGTTTGGGGACATTCACCCAAGAGACCCAGTACTTC. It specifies CASGLGTFTQETQYF.

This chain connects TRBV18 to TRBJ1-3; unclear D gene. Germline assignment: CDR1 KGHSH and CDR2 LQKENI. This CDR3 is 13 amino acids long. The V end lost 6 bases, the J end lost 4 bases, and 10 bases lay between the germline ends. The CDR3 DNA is TGTGCCAGCTCGGTCCGAGGAGGAAACACCATATATTTT. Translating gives CASSVRGGNTIYF.

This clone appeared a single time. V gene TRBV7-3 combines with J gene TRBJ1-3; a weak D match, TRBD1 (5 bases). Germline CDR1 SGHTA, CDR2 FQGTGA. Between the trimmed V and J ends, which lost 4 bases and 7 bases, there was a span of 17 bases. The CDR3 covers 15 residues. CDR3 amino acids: CASSYLGGRHNTIYF. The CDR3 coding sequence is TGTGCCAGCAGCTACCTGGGGGGGAGGCACAACACCATATATTTT.

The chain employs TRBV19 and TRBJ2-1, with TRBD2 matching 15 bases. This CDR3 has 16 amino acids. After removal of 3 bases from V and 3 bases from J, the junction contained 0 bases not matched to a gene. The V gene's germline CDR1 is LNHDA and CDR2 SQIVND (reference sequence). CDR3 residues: CASSMGLAGGYNEQFF. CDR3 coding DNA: TGTGCCAGTAGTATGGGACTAGCGGGGGGCTACAATGAGCAGTTCTTC.

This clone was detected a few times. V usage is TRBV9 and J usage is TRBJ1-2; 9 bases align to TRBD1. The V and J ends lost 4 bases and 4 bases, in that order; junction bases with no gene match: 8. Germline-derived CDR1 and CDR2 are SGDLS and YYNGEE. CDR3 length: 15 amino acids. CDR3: CASSPGDRVAYGYTF. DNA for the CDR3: TGTGCCAGCAGCCCAGGGGACAGGGTTGCCTATGGCTACACCTTC.

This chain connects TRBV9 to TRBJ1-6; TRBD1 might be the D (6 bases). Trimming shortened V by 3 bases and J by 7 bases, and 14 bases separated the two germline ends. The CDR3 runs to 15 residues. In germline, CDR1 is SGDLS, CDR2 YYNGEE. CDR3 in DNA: TGTGCCAGCAGCGCCGGCCAGGGGAAGAATTCACCCCTCCACTTT. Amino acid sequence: CASSAGQGKNSPLHF.

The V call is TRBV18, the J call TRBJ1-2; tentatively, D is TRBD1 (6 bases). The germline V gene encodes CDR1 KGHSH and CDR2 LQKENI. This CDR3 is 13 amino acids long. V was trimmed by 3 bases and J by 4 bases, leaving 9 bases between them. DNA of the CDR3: TGTGCCAGCTCACCCCGGGACATCTATGGCTACACCTTC. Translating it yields CASSPRDIYGYTF.

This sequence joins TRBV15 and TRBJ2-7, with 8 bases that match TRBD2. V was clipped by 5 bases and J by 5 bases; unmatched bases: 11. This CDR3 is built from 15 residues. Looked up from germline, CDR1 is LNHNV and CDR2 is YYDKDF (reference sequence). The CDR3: CATSRTAGDGNEQYF. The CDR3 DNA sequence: TGTGCCACCAGCCGAACAGCGGGAGATGGTAACGAGCAGTACTTC.

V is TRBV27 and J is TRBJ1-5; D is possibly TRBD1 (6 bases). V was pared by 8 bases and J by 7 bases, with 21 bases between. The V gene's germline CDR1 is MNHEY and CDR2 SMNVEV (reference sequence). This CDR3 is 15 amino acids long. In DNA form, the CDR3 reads TGTGCCAGCGCCCCCCGCGGGGGCGCCGGACAGCCCCAGCATTTT. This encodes CASAPRGGAGQPQHF.

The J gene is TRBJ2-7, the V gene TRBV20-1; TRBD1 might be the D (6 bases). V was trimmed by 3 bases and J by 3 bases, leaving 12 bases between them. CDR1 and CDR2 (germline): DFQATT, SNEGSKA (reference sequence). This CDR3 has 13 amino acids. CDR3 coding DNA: TGCAGTGCTAGTAGGGGGAGCCTCTACGAGCAGTACTTC. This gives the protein CSASRGSLYEQYF.

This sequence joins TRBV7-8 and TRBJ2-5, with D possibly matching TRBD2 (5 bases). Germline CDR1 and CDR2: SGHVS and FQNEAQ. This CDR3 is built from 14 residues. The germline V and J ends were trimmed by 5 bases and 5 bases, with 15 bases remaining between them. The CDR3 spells CASSPTRVTETQYF. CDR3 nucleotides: TGTGCCAGCAGCCCTACTAGGGTCACCGAGACCCAGTACTTC.

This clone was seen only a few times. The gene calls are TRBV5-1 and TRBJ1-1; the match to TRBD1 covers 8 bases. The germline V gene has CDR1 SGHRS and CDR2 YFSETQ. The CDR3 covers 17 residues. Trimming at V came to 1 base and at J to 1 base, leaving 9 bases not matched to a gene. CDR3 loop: CASSLPGGERWNTEAFF. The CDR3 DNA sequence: TGCGCCAGCAGCTTGCCAGGGGGCGAGCGTTGGAACACTGAAGCTTTCTTT.

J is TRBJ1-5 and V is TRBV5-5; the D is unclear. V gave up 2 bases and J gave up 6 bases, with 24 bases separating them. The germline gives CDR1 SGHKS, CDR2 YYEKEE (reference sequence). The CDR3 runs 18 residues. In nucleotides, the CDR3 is TGTGCCAGCAGCTTAGAGGCCCTATCTTCCCGAAATCGTCAGCCCCAGCATTTT. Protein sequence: CASSLEALSSRNRQPQHF.

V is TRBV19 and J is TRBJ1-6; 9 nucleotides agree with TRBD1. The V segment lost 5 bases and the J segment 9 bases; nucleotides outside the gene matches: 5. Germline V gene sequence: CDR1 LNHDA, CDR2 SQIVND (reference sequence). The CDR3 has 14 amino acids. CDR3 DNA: TGTGCCAGTAGTGGGGACAGGGTATTTTCACCCCTCCACTTT. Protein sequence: CASSGDRVFSPLHF.

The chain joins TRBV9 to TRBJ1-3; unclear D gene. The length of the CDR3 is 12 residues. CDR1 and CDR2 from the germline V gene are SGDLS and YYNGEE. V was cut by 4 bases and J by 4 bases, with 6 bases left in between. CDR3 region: CASSFGGNTIYF. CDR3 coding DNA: TGTGCCAGCAGCTTCGGGGGAAACACCATATATTTT.

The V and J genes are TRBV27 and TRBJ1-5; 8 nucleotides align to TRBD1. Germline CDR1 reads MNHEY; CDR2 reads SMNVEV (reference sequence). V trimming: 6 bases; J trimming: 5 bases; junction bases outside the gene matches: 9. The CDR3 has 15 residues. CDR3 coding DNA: TGTGCCAGCAGCAGAGGACAGGGTGGGGATCAGCCCCAGCATTTT. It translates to CASSRGQGGDQPQHF.

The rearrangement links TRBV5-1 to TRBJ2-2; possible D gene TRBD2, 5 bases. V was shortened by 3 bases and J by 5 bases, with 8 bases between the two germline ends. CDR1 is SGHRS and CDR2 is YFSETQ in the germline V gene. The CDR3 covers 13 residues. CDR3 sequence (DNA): TGCGCCAGCAGCTCTACTAGAACCGGGGAGCTGTTTTTT. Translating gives CASSSTRTGELFF.

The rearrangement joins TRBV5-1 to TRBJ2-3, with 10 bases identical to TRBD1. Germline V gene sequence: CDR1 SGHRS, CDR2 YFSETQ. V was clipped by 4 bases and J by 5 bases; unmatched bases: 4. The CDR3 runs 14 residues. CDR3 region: CASSPGTGEDTQYF. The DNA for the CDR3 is TGCGCCAGCAGCCCAGGGACAGGGGAAGATACGCAGTATTTT.

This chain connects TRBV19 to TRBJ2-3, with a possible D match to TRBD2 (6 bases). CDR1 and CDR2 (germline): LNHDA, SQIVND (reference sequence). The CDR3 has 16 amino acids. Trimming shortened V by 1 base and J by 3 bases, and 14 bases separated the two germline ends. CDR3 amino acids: CASSIARRGPTDTQYF. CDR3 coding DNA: TGTGCCAGTAGTATAGCCCGGCGGGGTCCGACAGATACGCAGTATTTT.